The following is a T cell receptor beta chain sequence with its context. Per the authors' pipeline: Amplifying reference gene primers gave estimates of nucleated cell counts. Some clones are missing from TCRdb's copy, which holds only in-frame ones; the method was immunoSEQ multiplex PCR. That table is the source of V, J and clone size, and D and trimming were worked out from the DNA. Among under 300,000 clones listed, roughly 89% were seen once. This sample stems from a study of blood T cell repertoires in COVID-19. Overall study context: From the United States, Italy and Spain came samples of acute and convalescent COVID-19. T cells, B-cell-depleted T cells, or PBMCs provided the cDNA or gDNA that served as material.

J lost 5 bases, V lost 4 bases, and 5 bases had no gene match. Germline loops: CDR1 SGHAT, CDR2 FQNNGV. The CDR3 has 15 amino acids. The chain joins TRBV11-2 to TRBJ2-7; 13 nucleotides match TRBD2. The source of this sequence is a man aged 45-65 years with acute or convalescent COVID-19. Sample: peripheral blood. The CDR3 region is CASSSWTSGGNEQYF. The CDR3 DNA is TGTGCCAGCAGCTCCTGGACTAGCGGGGGCAACGAGCAGTACTTC.